Listed below are T cell receptor beta chains from one sample, sequenced in a study of PD-1 blockade in classical Hodgkin lymphoma. Method: immunoSEQ multiplex PCR; TCRdb's copy keeps in-frame clones and lacks some. The sample lists some 40,000 clones, approximately 69% occurring once. The source material was peripheral blood mononuclear cells (PBMCs), sampled before the second cycle of nivolumab. The receptors derive from a human donor with classical Hodgkin lymphoma. The CDR3 runs from the conserved cysteine through the conserved F or W. D genes are given only for firm matches. Where a row states a size, it is once, few, many or the class of an expanded clone; other rows omit it.

J: TRBJ2-5; D: -; V: TRBV29-1; size: once; CDR3: CSVFEDDWYQETQYF; DNA: TGCAGCGTGTTTGAGGACGACTGGTACCAAGAGACCCAGTACTTC
J: TRBJ2-7; D: -; V: TRBV28; size: few; CDR3: CASSKYYEQYF; DNA: TGTGCCAGCAGCAAATACTACGAGCAGTACTTC
J: TRBJ2-5; D: -; V: TRBV6-5; size: -; CDR3: CASSYKGGQETQYF; DNA: TGTGCCAGCAGTTACAAAGGGGGCCAAGAGACCCAGTACTTC
J: TRBJ2-7; D: -; V: TRBV4-1; size: -; CDR3: CASSQERGPFYEQYF; DNA: TGCGCCAGCAGCCAAGAGCGGGGGCCGTTCTACGAGCAGTACTTC
J: TRBJ1-4; D: TRBD1; V: TRBV10-3; size: -; CDR3: CAISERTGINEKLFF; DNA: TGTGCCATCAGTGAGAGGACAGGGATTAATGAAAAACTGTTTTTT
J: TRBJ2-3; D: -; V: TRBV5-1; size: -; CDR3: CASSLVAASTDTQYF; DNA: TGCGCCAGCAGCTTGGTAGCTGCTAGCACAGATACGCAGTATTTT
J: TRBJ1-2; D: TRBD1; V: TRBV18; size: -; CDR3: CASSPSGGQGGPGYTF; DNA: TGTGCCAGCTCACCTTCCGGGGGACAGGGGGGACCTGGCTACACCTTC
J: TRBJ2-7; D: TRBD1; V: TRBV5-4; size: -; CDR3: CASSLAGTGIYEQYF; DNA: TGTGCCAGCAGCTTGGCCGGGACAGGGATCTACGAGCAGTACTTC
J: TRBJ2-5; D: -; V: TRBV9; size: -; CDR3: CASSVGTGQETQYF; DNA: TGTGCCAGCAGCGTAGGGACTGGACAAGAGACCCAGTACTTC
J: TRBJ2-2; D: -; V: TRBV7-9; size: medium-sized; CDR3: CASSLIIGELFF; DNA: TGTGCCAGCAGCTTAATTATCGGGGAGCTGTTTTTT
J: TRBJ2-4; D: TRBD2; V: TRBV6-1; size: -; CDR3: CASSEAGGTKNIQYF; DNA: TGTGCCAGCAGTGAAGCGGGAGGGACCAAAAACATTCAGTACTTC
J: TRBJ2-7; D: -; V: TRBV11-3; size: -; CDR3: CASRRGAFDEQYF; DNA: TGTGCCAGCCGCCGGGGGGCTTTCGACGAGCAGTACTTC
J: TRBJ1-5; D: TRBD1; V: TRBV6-5; size: -; CDR3: CASSFGQGVEQPQHF; DNA: TGTGCCAGCAGTTTCGGACAGGGGGTAGAGCAGCCCCAGCATTTT
J: TRBJ2-5; D: -; V: TRBV9; size: -; CDR3: CASSVEGVQETQYF; DNA: TGTGCCAGCAGCGTAGAGGGCGTTCAAGAGACCCAGTACTTC
J: TRBJ1-1; D: TRBD1; V: TRBV19; size: few; CDR3: CASSIAGQGLNTEAFF; DNA: TGTGCCAGTAGTATCGCGGGACAGGGGTTGAACACTGAAGCTTTCTTT
J: TRBJ1-1; D: -; V: TRBV5-1; size: -; CDR3: CASSPSGLNIAEAFF; DNA: TGCGCCAGCAGCCCCTCAGGCCTAAATATCGCTGAAGCTTTCTTT
J: TRBJ1-2; D: TRBD1; V: TRBV6-1; size: -; CDR3: CASRGQVYGYTF; DNA: TGTGCCAGCAGGGGACAGGTTTATGGCTACACCTTC
J: TRBJ2-2; D: -; V: TRBV18; size: once; CDR3: CASSPPALAGSGELFF; DNA: TGTGCCAGCTCACCACCGGCCCTGGCGGGTTCCGGGGAGCTGTTTTTT
J: TRBJ2-1; D: TRBD2; V: TRBV29-1; size: few; CDR3: CSGRLAAYNEQFF; DNA: TGCAGCGGTAGACTAGCAGCATACAATGAGCAGTTCTTC
J: TRBJ2-2; D: -; V: TRBV28; size: few; CDR3: CASRPSGVGELFF; DNA: TGTGCCAGCAGACCTAGTGGGGTCGGGGAGCTGTTTTTT
J: TRBJ1-2; D: -; V: TRBV11-3; size: -; CDR3: CASSLDLSYGYTF; DNA: TGTGCCAGCAGCTTAGACCTCAGCTATGGCTACACCTTC
J: TRBJ2-3; D: TRBD2; V: TRBV6-5; size: -; CDR3: CASSYLLAGGPHTQYF; DNA: TGTGCCAGCAGTTACCTACTAGCGGGGGGGCCGCATACGCAGTATTTT